The 28 T cell receptor beta chains given below trace back to one sample, sequenced in a study of shared clonotypes between healthy human individuals. The assay was immunoSEQ multiplex PCR, and TCRdb's table has in-frame clones only and misses some. The table records roughly 700,000 clones, less than 95% of them present only once. The specimen sequenced was memory CD8+ T cells from PBMCs. Noted subset: CD45RO+ cells pooled with CCR7-negative TemRA cells. These receptors came from a man aged 18 to 29 in good health. Some clones in this sample may be carry-over from other donors' samples.

The chain joins TRBV28 to TRBJ2-7; D is perhaps TRBD2 (5 bases). Trimming removed 2 bases from V and 3 bases from J, with 11 bases in between. Per germline, CDR1 MDHEN and CDR2 SYDVKM. The CDR3 is 14 amino acids. This CDR3 is CASSLQGLDYEQYF. The CDR3 region has the DNA TGTGCCAGCAGTTTACAAGGACTCGACTACGAGCAGTACTTC.

This clone was counted only a few times. Other DNA sequences in the sample encode the same CDR3. The chain is built from TRBV28 and TRBJ1-6; D perhaps matches TRBD1 (5 bases). Looked up from germline, CDR1 is MDHEN and CDR2 is SYDVKM. The germline V and J ends were trimmed by 5 bases and 7 bases, with 12 bases remaining between them. The CDR3 is 14 amino acids. The CDR3 here is CASSLRGENSPLHF. CDR3 in DNA: TGTGCCAGCAGTCTAAGGGGTGAGAATTCACCCCTCCACTTT.

The V gene is TRBV6-5, the J gene TRBJ2-1, with no clear D. The CDR3 is made up of 12 amino acids. CDR1 and CDR2 (germline): MNHEY, SVGAGI. Trimming cost V 6 bases and J 7 bases, with 10 bases left between them. The CDR3 DNA reads as TGTGCCAGCAGAAACGAGAGGAATGAGCAGTTCTTC. This translates into CASRNERNEQFF.

The chain links TRBV28 to TRBJ2-7; D unclear. CDR3 length: 13 amino acids. V lost 8 bases to trimming and J lost 2 bases, with 13 bases between them. The V gene's germline CDR1 is MDHEN and CDR2 SYDVKM. The CDR3 sequence: CASGSRYPYEQYF. The CDR3 nucleotides read TGTGCCAGCGGAAGTAGGTACCCCTACGAGCAGTACTTC.

The chain combines TRBV4-1 with TRBJ1-1; a weak D match, TRBD1 (5 bases). Germline CDR1 and CDR2: MGHRA and YSYEKL. CDR3 length: 15 amino acids. Trimming removed 3 bases from V and 3 bases from J, with 14 bases in between. Written as DNA, the CDR3 is TGCGCCAGCAGCCAGGGCCCATGGGGGGACACTGAAGCTTTCTTT. Translated, it gives CASSQGPWGDTEAFF.

The J gene is TRBJ2-3, the V gene TRBV28; 11 bases map to TRBD2. The germline V gene has CDR1 MDHEN and CDR2 SYDVKM. This CDR3 region has 15 residues. V lost 6 bases to trimming and J lost 3 bases; unmatched junction nucleotides: 5. The DNA for the CDR3 is TGTGCCAGCAGCGCGGGACTAGCGGATACAGATACGCAGTATTTT. Amino acids: CASSAGLADTDTQYF.

The chain joins TRBV5-4 to TRBJ1-1; no reliable D call. The length of the CDR3 is 11 residues. Per germline, CDR1 SGHNT and CDR2 YYREEE (reference sequence). The V end was cut by 9 bases, the J end by 4 bases, with 10 bases between. This CDR3 reads CATMEGTEAFF. The CDR3 DNA is TGTGCCACCATGGAGGGCACTGAAGCTTTCTTT.

The V and J genes are TRBV14 and TRBJ2-1; the D gene could be TRBD1 or TRBD2 (5 bases each). CDR3 length: 17 residues. Trimming removed 4 bases from V and 5 bases from J, with 21 bases in between. The germline gives CDR1 SGHDN, CDR2 FVKESK. CDR3 sequence (DNA): TGTGCCAGCAGCCGATTCCTTGGGGCAGAGGGCCACAATGAGCAGTTCTTC. Amino acids: CASSRFLGAEGHNEQFF.

The chain has TRBV7-9 and TRBJ1-6, with D perhaps matching TRBD1 (5 bases). Trimming shortened V by 5 bases and J by 6 bases, and 17 bases separated the two germline ends. The germline V gene encodes CDR1 SEHNR and CDR2 FQNEAQ (reference sequence). The CDR3 loop spans 16 amino acids. For the CDR3, the DNA is TGTGCCAGCAGCCCACAGGTGAAAGCTAGTAATTCACCCCTCCACTTT. Translated: CASSPQVKASNSPLHF.

This sequence joins TRBV21-1 and TRBJ1-2. TRBV21-1 constitutes a pseudogene. The CDR3 consists of 14 residues. The CDR3, as DNA: TGTGCCAGCAGCGTGCCAGCGCAGCCCTATGGCTACACCTTC. Protein product: CASSVPAQPYGYTF.

The chain uses TRBV27 and TRBJ2-7; the match to TRBD2 covers 12 bases. Germline CDR1 and CDR2: MNHEY and SMNVEV (reference sequence). V shed 4 bases and J 3 bases; nucleotides not matched to a gene: 10. This CDR3 has 17 amino acids. The chain's CDR3 is CASSSVTTSGSVYEQYF. CDR3 in DNA: TGTGCCAGCAGTTCAGTAACGACTAGCGGGAGTGTCTACGAGCAGTACTTC.

The V gene is TRBV5-1, the J gene TRBJ2-7; D perhaps matches TRBD1 (5 bases). The CDR3 contains 13 residues. Germline V gene data show CDR1 as SGHRS and CDR2 as YFSETQ. Trimming stripped 3 bases from V and 4 bases from J, with 11 bases between. Here the CDR3 DNA reads TGCGCCAGCAGCTCCGGACACTTATACGAGCAGTACTTC. It translates to CASSSGHLYEQYF.

The rearrangement joins TRBV5-6 to TRBJ2-7, with 9 bases fitting TRBD2. Germline CDR1 and CDR2: SGHDT and YYEEEE. The J segment lost 3 bases and the V segment lost 3 bases, leaving 4 bases of the junction unmatched. The CDR3 has 14 amino acids. CDR3 region: CASSYSGGGYEQYF. CDR3 nucleotides: TGTGCCAGCAGCTATAGCGGGGGAGGCTACGAGCAGTACTTC.

The chain carries TRBV2 and TRBJ1-1; TRBD1 is a possible D gene (6 bases). This CDR3 has 15 amino acids. Germline V gene data show CDR1 as SNHLY and CDR2 as FYNNEI. With 4 bases removed from V and 0 bases from J, the gap between germline ends came to 12 bases. This chain's CDR3 is CASSVRTEMNTEAFF. In DNA form, the CDR3 reads TGTGCCAGCAGTGTCCGGACAGAAATGAACACTGAAGCTTTCTTT.

CDR3 region: CASSYVTGSQPQHF. The CDR3 DNA follows: TGCGCCAGCTCCTACGTTACAGGGAGTCAGCCCCAGCATTTT. The rearrangement links TRBV5-1 to TRBJ1-5, with a possible D match to TRBD1 (6 bases). The germline V gene has CDR1 SGHRS and CDR2 YFSETQ. V was cut by 7 bases and J by 6 bases, with 17 bases left in between. The CDR3 spans 14 residues.

This chain connects TRBV27 to TRBJ1-4; TRBD1 matches 7 bases. The V gene end was trimmed by 6 bases and the J gene end by 8 bases; junction bases not matched to a gene: 6. The CDR3 covers 13 residues. CDR1 and CDR2 (germline): MNHEY, SMNVEV (reference sequence). The CDR3 region has the DNA TGTGCCAGCAGGCCGCGGACAGGCGAAAAACTGTTTTTT. Translating gives CASRPRTGEKLFF.

This chain links TRBV29-1 with TRBJ2-2; D is undetermined. CDR3 length equals 13 residues. The ends were cut back, 6 bases at V and 0 bases at J, with 8 bases in the middle. Looked up from germline, CDR1 is SQVTM and CDR2 is ANQGSEA. CDR3: CSVSPPNTGELFF. CDR3 bases: TGCAGCGTGAGCCCACCGAACACCGGGGAGCTGTTTTTT.

The J gene is TRBJ2-7, the V gene TRBV7-8; 7 bases match TRBD2. The V and J ends lost 0 bases and 4 bases, in that order; junction bases with no gene match: 3. Germline V CDR1 and CDR2: SGHVS, FQNEAQ. The CDR3 has 14 amino acids. The CDR3, as DNA: TGTGCCAGCAGCTTAGCGGGAGGGATTTACGAGCAGTACTTC. The encoded protein is CASSLAGGIYEQYF.

This CDR3 is CASSLYPGTAGELFF. Here the CDR3 DNA reads TGTGCCAGCAGTTTGTATCCCGGGACAGCCGGGGAGCTGTTTTTT. The chain recombines TRBV28 with TRBJ2-2, with TRBD1 identical over 7 bases. The germline V gene has CDR1 MDHEN and CDR2 SYDVKM. V trimming: 3 bases; J trimming: 6 bases; junction bases outside the gene matches: 7. The CDR3 totals 15 residues.

The rearrangement joins TRBV7-9 to TRBJ2-5, with a possible D match to TRBD1 (5 bases). Germline V gives CDR1 SEHNR, CDR2 FQNEAQ (reference sequence). V lost 4 bases to trimming and J lost 2 bases, with 14 bases between them. The CDR3 is 15 amino acids. The CDR3 spells CASSSRQGNQETQYF. In DNA form, the CDR3 reads TGTGCCAGCAGCTCGCGCCAGGGTAATCAAGAGACCCAGTACTTC.

The V call is TRBV21-1, the J call TRBJ1-4; the table gives TRBD1 as D, unverified against the DNA. TRBV21-1 has pseudogene status. The CDR3 runs to 15 residues. The CDR3 sequence: CASSERSRGPEKLFF. The DNA for the CDR3 is TGTGCCAGCAGCGAAAGAAGCAGGGGGCCTGAAAAACTGTTTTTT.

The V gene is TRBV19, the J gene TRBJ2-1; TRBD2 matches 9 bases. V was pared by 5 bases and J by 2 bases, with 4 bases of the junction left unmatched. This CDR3 is built from 15 residues. Germline V gene sequence: CDR1 LNHDA, CDR2 SQIVND (reference sequence). The CDR3 DNA is TGTGCCAGTAGTTTCGGGACTAGCCCCTACAATGAGCAGTTCTTC. Its protein is CASSFGTSPYNEQFF.

The chain couples TRBV5-4 to TRBJ2-1; D call uncertain. Trimming shortened V by 0 bases and J by 2 bases, and 12 bases separated the two germline ends. This CDR3 is 16 amino acids long. Germline V CDR1 and CDR2: SGHNT, YYREEE (reference sequence). The CDR3 sequence is CASSLDPGRAYNEQFF. CDR3 coding DNA: TGTGCCAGCAGCTTGGATCCGGGCCGGGCCTACAATGAGCAGTTCTTC.

The chain combines TRBV19 with TRBJ1-5, with 10 bases fitting TRBD1. The CDR3 runs 16 residues. The germline V gene encodes CDR1 LNHDA and CDR2 SQIVND (reference sequence). V shed 4 bases and J 5 bases; nucleotides not matched to a gene: 8. CDR3 sequence reads: CASSKMRDRGDQPQHF. The CDR3 nucleotides read TGTGCCAGTAGTAAGATGCGGGACAGGGGAGATCAGCCCCAGCATTTT.

This clone appeared once. The chain is built from TRBV6-5 and TRBJ2-7, with D possibly being TRBD2 (5 bases). The CDR3 totals 14 residues. Germline-derived CDR1 and CDR2 are MNHEY and SVGAGI. The germline V and J ends were trimmed by 1 base and 1 base, with 8 bases remaining between them. CDR3 nucleotide sequence: TGTGCCAGCAGTTACTGGGGAGAATCCTACGAGCAGTACTTC. This translates into CASSYWGESYEQYF.

The chain links TRBV29-1 to TRBJ2-7; D uncertain. This CDR3 is built from 12 residues. Germline CDR1 reads SQVTM; CDR2 reads ANQGSEA. The V and J ends lost 5 bases and 0 bases respectively, with 8 bases between them. The CDR3 region is CSVNGISYEQYF. The CDR3 DNA is TGCAGCGTTAACGGAATCTCCTACGAGCAGTACTTC.

V is TRBV28 and J is TRBJ2-1; 8 positions match TRBD2. Germline V lookup: CDR1 MDHEN, CDR2 SYDVKM. The length of the CDR3 is 14 residues. J lost 10 bases, V lost 2 bases, and 7 bases had no gene match. CDR3 residues: CASSLRGVAGEQFF. CDR3 nucleotide sequence: TGTGCCAGCAGTTTAAGGGGCGTAGCGGGGGAGCAGTTCTTC.

V usage is TRBV7-9 and J usage is TRBJ1-1; 7 bases are shared with TRBD1. V lost 5 bases, J lost 4 bases, and 4 bases stayed unmatched. CDR3 size: 13 residues. Germline lookup yields CDR1 SEHNR and CDR2 FQNEAQ (reference sequence). CDR3: CASSAGTATEAFF. The CDR3 DNA reads TGTGCCAGCAGCGCCGGGACAGCCACTGAAGCTTTCTTT. Complete variable domain (other parts from reference TRBV7-9 and TRBJ1-1): DTGVSQNPRHKITKRGQNVTFRCDPISEHNRLYWYRQTLGQGPEFLTYFQNEAQLEKSRLLSDRFSAERPKGSFSTLEIQRTEQGDSAMYLCASSAGTATEAFFGQGTRLTVV.